Below, 18 T cell receptor beta chains from the same sample are listed, as sequenced in a study of T cells after yellow fever vaccination. TCRdb re-derived calls from the 5' RACE reads in MiXCR, one entry per CDR3 protein. The sample yields hundreds of thousands of distinct CDR3 sequences, more than 9% seen once. This specimen consisted of PBMCs, obtained on the day of the first yellow fever vaccination. The receptors derive from a man aged 18 to 30 who received the YFV17D yellow fever vaccine.

This chain links TRBV6-1 with TRBJ2-5; 8 positions agree with TRBD2. In germline, CDR1 is MNHNS, CDR2 SASEGT. J gave up 4 bases and V 6 bases, and 7 bases lay outside the gene matches. The length of the CDR3 is 14 residues. The CDR3 nucleotides are TGTGCCAGCAGCGGCTTAGCGGGGCCAGAGACCCAGTACTTC. This encodes CASSGLAGPETQYF.

The sample holds a few counts of this clonotype. V is TRBV20-1 and J is TRBJ2-4; D call uncertain. The CDR3 is made up of 15 amino acids. Trimming removed 5 bases from V and 2 bases from J, with 16 bases in between. The germline gives CDR1 DFQATT, CDR2 SNEGSKA (reference sequence). The CDR3 sequence: CSAAKEVVTKNIQYF. In DNA form, the CDR3 reads TGCAGTGCTGCAAAAGAGGTGGTAACCAAAAACATTCAGTACTTC.

The chain links TRBV20-1 to TRBJ2-7; 8 bases agree with TRBD2. J lost 1 base, V lost 2 bases, and 1 base had no gene match. The V gene's germline CDR1 is DFQATT and CDR2 SNEGSKA (reference sequence). The CDR3 is 13 amino acids. The DNA for the CDR3 is TGCAGTGCTAGACTAGCGGGTTCCTACGAGCAGTACGTC. Amino acid sequence: CSARLAGSYEQYV.

This clonotype was found many times. The genes are TRBV5-1 and TRBJ2-3; TRBD2 matches 8 bases. The germline V gene has CDR1 SGHRS and CDR2 YFSETQ. The CDR3 runs 14 residues. J gave up 5 bases and V 2 bases, and 4 bases lay outside the gene matches. CDR3 sequence: CASSLAGERDTQYF. CDR3 in DNA: TGCGCCAGCAGCTTAGCGGGGGAGAGAGATACGCAGTATTTT.

This clonotype has more than one count but fewer than ten. The chain is built from TRBV6-5 and TRBJ2-1; D possibly corresponds to TRBD2 (6 bases). From germline, CDR1 is MNHEY and CDR2 SVGAGI. The CDR3 length is 14 residues. The V and J ends lost 0 bases and 9 bases respectively, with 12 bases between them. In nucleotides, the CDR3 is TGTGCCAGCAGTTACTCGATTACGGGGGTTGAGCAGTTCTTC. This translates into CASSYSITGVEQFF.

This clonotype was picked up many times. The rearrangement links TRBV2 to TRBJ2-1, with D hard to call. From germline, CDR1 is SNHLY and CDR2 FYNNEI. The CDR3 has 13 residues. The ends were cut back, 4 bases at V and 5 bases at J, with 9 bases in the middle. The CDR3 is CASSGGLDNEQFF. In DNA form, the CDR3 reads TGTGCCAGCAGTGGGGGTCTCGACAATGAGCAGTTCTTC. Supplemented by reference TRBV2 and TRBJ2-1, the full variable domain reads EPEVTQTPSHQVTQMGQEVILRCVPISNHLYFYWYRQILGQKVEFLVSFYNNEISEKSEIFDDQFSVERPDGSNFTLKIRSTKLEDSAMYFCASSGGLDNEQFFGPGTRLTVL.

This clonotype has at least ten counts. The rearrangement uses TRBV7-2 and TRBJ1-1; D is perhaps TRBD1 (6 bases). This CDR3 has 16 amino acids. Germline V gives CDR1 SGHTA, CDR2 FQGNSA. Trimming left V 5 bases short and J 5 bases short, with 21 bases between. The CDR3 DNA sequence: TGTGCCAGCAGCCCCGACGGGATCCAGGGGAGGACTGAAGCTTTCTTT. Encoded protein: CASSPDGIQGRTEAFF.

This chain uses TRBV12-3 or TRBV12-4 with TRBJ2-5, with 10 bases fitting TRBD2. This CDR3 contains 15 residues. The J segment lost 4 bases and the V segment lost 3 bases, leaving 5 bases of the junction unmatched. For the CDR3, the DNA is TGTGCCAGCAGTTTGAGCGGGGGGGCAGGAGAGACCCAGTACTTC. As protein: CASSLSGGAGETQYF.

In its sample, this clonotype was seen many times. The CDR3 DNA sequence: TGTGCCAGCAGTTTCCGGGGAGGTTTCCAAGAGACCCAGTACTTC. It is translated as CASSFRGGFQETQYF. This chain links TRBV12-3 or TRBV12-4 with TRBJ2-5, with D tentatively TRBD2 (6 bases). The ends were cut back, 3 bases at V and 1 base at J, with 12 bases in the middle. The CDR3 runs 15 residues.

CDR3 loop: CASSPGQAQETQYF. CDR3 in DNA: TGTGCCAGCAGTCCGGGACAGGCACAAGAGACCCAGTACTTC. The chain couples TRBV28 to TRBJ2-5; 8 bases match TRBD1. V lost 5 bases to trimming and J lost 2 bases; unmatched junction nucleotides: 4. Per germline, CDR1 MDHEN and CDR2 SYDVKM. This CDR3 has 14 residues.

This clonotype occurred a few times. The V and J genes are TRBV6-5 and TRBJ2-7, with 7 positions matching TRBD2. Germline-derived CDR1 and CDR2 are MNHEY and SVGAGI. J lost 6 bases, V lost 4 bases, and 9 bases had no gene match. The CDR3 length is 14 residues. DNA for the CDR3: TGTGCCAGCAGTTCAGGCGGGGGATCCGCCGAGCAGTACTTC. Protein sequence: CASSSGGGSAEQYF.

The rearrangement uses TRBV11-2 and TRBJ2-5, with TRBD2 as a possible D gene (6 bases). Germline V gene data show CDR1 as SGHAT and CDR2 as FQNNGV. Trimming took off 6 bases at V and 4 bases at J, with 18 bases between the two ends. The CDR3 is 15 amino acids. In DNA, the CDR3 is TGTGCCAGCAGATCGACTAGTCAGCAGCGAGAGACCCAGTACTTC. It specifies CASRSTSQQRETQYF.

In its sample, this clonotype was seen a few times. The chain employs TRBV4-2 and TRBJ2-3, with D maybe TRBD1 (6 bases). Germline V lookup: CDR1 LGHNA, CDR2 YNFKEQ. The CDR3 runs to 15 residues. V lost 2 bases, J lost 2 bases, and 11 bases lay in between. The CDR3 region is CASSQKTGATDTQYF. The CDR3 bases are TGTGCCAGCAGCCAAAAGACAGGAGCCACAGATACGCAGTATTTT.

The chain is built from TRBV12-3 or TRBV12-4 and TRBJ1-4; no reliable D call. Between the trimmed V and J ends, which lost 3 bases and 10 bases, there was a span of 9 bases. The CDR3 covers 12 residues. The DNA of the CDR3 is TGTGCCAGCAGTTTCCCGTCAGGAAAACTGTTTTTT. This encodes CASSFPSGKLFF.

The chain links TRBV5-5 to TRBJ2-1; D is unclear. CDR1 is SGHKS and CDR2 is YYEKEE in the germline V gene (reference sequence). This CDR3 has 11 residues. Trimming pared 2 bases from V and 11 bases from J, leaving 8 bases between. The DNA of the CDR3 is TGTGCCAGCAGCTTAGATGGGAAGCAGTTCTTC. Protein product: CASSLDGKQFF.

The CDR3 sequence is CASSTPGGASETQYF. DNA for the CDR3: TGTGCCAGTAGTACCCCCGGGGGGGCCTCGGAGACCCAGTACTTC. The V and J genes are TRBV19 and TRBJ2-5, with TRBD2 matching 8 bases. Germline V CDR1 and CDR2: LNHDA, SQIVND (reference sequence). J was trimmed by 5 bases and V by 4 bases; bases with no gene match: 9. This CDR3 region has 15 residues.

There are a few counts of this clonotype. The chain recombines TRBV20-1 with TRBJ1-1; perhaps TRBD1 as D (5 bases). Trimming removed 2 bases at V and 1 base at J, with 8 bases between. CDR3 length equals 13 residues. Germline lookup yields CDR1 DFQATT and CDR2 SNEGSKA (reference sequence). In DNA, the CDR3 is TGCAGTGCTAGAAAACAGGAGAACACTGAAGCTTTCTTT. This sequence encodes CSARKQENTEAFF.

This rearrangement joins TRBV7-9 to TRBJ2-5; possibly TRBD1 or TRBD2 for D (6 bases each). The V gene lost 5 bases and the J gene lost 4 bases, with 14 bases spanning the gap. CDR1 is SEHNR and CDR2 is FQNEAQ in the germline V gene (reference sequence). The CDR3 spans 14 residues. This chain's CDR3 is CASSVNRGPETQYF. The CDR3, as DNA: TGTGCCAGCAGCGTAAATCGGGGGCCAGAGACCCAGTACTTC.